Each of the 32 T cell receptor beta chains below was sequenced from the same sample in a study of regulatory T cells in long-lasting Graves disease. Assembly of TCR beta libraries relied on iRepertoire HTBI primers together with Arm-PCR of CDR3 regions. TCRdb called the multiplex PCR reads again in MiXCR, with one record for every CDR3 protein. The data contain some 340,000 distinct CDR3 sequences, more than 20% of them singletons. Time point in this sample: persistent/refractory GD, antithyroid drugs over 5 years with positive TRAb. PBMC RNA was the source of the TCR library. The sample was peripheral blood mononuclear cells (PBMCs), taken when the disease was refractory, from a patient treated with antithyroid drugs. The receptors were gathered from a woman in her 40s with Graves disease.

In this sample, this clonotype turned up many times. This chain links TRBV27 with TRBJ2-7, with 9 bases that match TRBD2. The CDR3 has 13 residues. In germline, CDR1 is MNHEY, CDR2 SMNVEV (reference sequence). After removal of 6 bases from V and 5 bases from J, the junction contained 5 bases not matched to a gene. The CDR3 loop is CASRGLAKDEQYF. The CDR3 coding sequence is TGTGCCAGCAGAGGACTAGCGAAGGACGAGCAGTACTTC.

This clonotype was detected only a few times. The rearrangement joins TRBV28 to TRBJ1-3; a weak D match, TRBD1 (5 bases). V lost 7 bases to trimming and J lost 2 bases, with 18 bases between them. The CDR3 runs to 16 residues. In germline, CDR1 is MDHEN, CDR2 SYDVKM. CDR3 loop: CASKGHLGSTGNTIYF. CDR3 DNA: TGTGCCAGCAAAGGACATCTTGGTTCGACTGGAAACACCATATATTTT.

There are many counts of this clonotype. V is TRBV6-5 and J is TRBJ2-5; the D is unclear. Germline V gives CDR1 MNHEY, CDR2 SVGAGI. Trimming left V 2 bases short and J 3 bases short, with 13 bases between. This CDR3 is built from 15 residues. The CDR3 nucleotides read TGTGCCAGCAGTTACATTTGGGCCCTGAAAGAGACCCAGTACTTC. Translated, it gives CASSYIWALKETQYF.

This clonotype was seen at least ten times. The V gene is TRBV12-3 or TRBV12-4, the J gene TRBJ1-5; 7 bases fit TRBD1. The CDR3 sequence is 15 residues long. With V trimmed by 3 bases and J by 3 bases, 5 bases remained unmatched. DNA of the CDR3: TGTGCCAGCAGTTTTAGGCAGGGGGTCAATCAGCCCCAGCATTTT. Protein sequence: CASSFRQGVNQPQHF.

This rearrangement joins TRBV24-1 to TRBJ2-2; 8 bases are shared with TRBD1. The CDR3 totals 16 residues. Per the germline V gene, CDR1 is KGHDR and CDR2 is SFDVKD. With V trimmed by 11 bases and J by 5 bases, 15 bases remained unmatched. This CDR3 is CASDLPGNRGTGELFF. The CDR3 nucleotides are TGTGCCAGTGACCTGCCGGGGAACAGGGGGACCGGGGAGCTGTTTTTT.

The rearrangement links TRBV11-2 to TRBJ1-6; a possible D gene is TRBD1 (5 bases). The CDR3 is made up of 15 amino acids. Trimming pared 5 bases from V and 7 bases from J, leaving 15 bases between. Germline CDR1 SGHAT, CDR2 FQNNGV. CDR3 loop: CASSPRAGGNSPLHF. The CDR3 DNA reads TGTGCCAGCAGCCCTAGGGCCGGGGGGAATTCACCCCTCCACTTT.

This clonotype came up many times. The gene calls are TRBV11-2 and TRBJ1-1; the D is unclear. Germline CDR1 is SGHAT and CDR2 is FQNNGV. This CDR3 comprises 13 residues. The ends were cut back, 6 bases at V and 4 bases at J, with 12 bases in the middle. The CDR3 loop is CASSFTRPTEAFF. For the CDR3, the DNA is TGTGCCAGCAGTTTTACCCGCCCCACTGAAGCTTTCTTT.

The rearrangement uses TRBV9 and TRBJ2-3; D gene unclear. V was clipped by 4 bases and J by 4 bases, with 10 bases between them. The germline gives CDR1 SGDLS, CDR2 YYNGEE. This CDR3 region has 13 residues. DNA for the CDR3: TGTGCCAGCAGCACGCGGACCGCAGATACGCAGTATTTT. Residues: CASSTRTADTQYF. Looking up the rest from reference TRBV9 and TRBJ2-3 gives the full variable domain: DSGVTQTPKHLITATGQRVTLRCSPRSGDLSVYWYQQSLDQGLQFLIQYYNGEERAKGNILERFSAQQFPDLHSELNLSSLELGDSALYFCASSTRTADTQYFGPGTRLTVL.

This clonotype was seen repeatedly, ten times or more. V gene TRBV6-5 combines with J gene TRBJ1-5, with a possible D match to TRBD1 (6 bases). V was pared by 2 bases and J by 6 bases, with 11 bases between. This CDR3 has 14 amino acids. CDR1 and CDR2 (germline): MNHEY, SVGAGI. For the CDR3, the DNA is TGTGCCAGCAGTTACGGGGCAGGGGCTCAGCCCCAGCATTTT. Translating it yields CASSYGAGAQPQHF.

This clonotype was detected many times. The rearrangement joins TRBV6-5 to TRBJ2-5; D unclear. Looked up from germline, CDR1 is MNHEY and CDR2 is SVGAGI. The V end was cut by 2 bases, the J end by 7 bases, with 11 bases between. The CDR3 has 13 amino acids. CDR3 bases: TGTGCCAGCAGTTACGGGGTTTCGGGGACCCAGTACTTC. The encoded protein is CASSYGVSGTQYF.

About this clonotype: Being one base from a much bigger clone, this may be a read error. V gene TRBV15 combines with J gene TRBJ1-4; 10 positions agree with TRBD1. Germline CDR1 is LNHNV and CDR2 is YYDKDF (reference sequence). The trim removed 0 bases at V and 6 bases at J, leaving 10 bases unmatched. The CDR3 totals 18 residues. The CDR3 nucleotides read TGTGCCACCAGCAGAGATTTGGACAGGGGGAATACTGATGAAAAACTGTTTTTT. Amino acid sequence: CATSRDLDRGNTDEKLFF.

This clonotype was recorded a few times. V and J are TRBV6-4 and TRBJ2-2, with TRBD2 as a possible D gene (5 bases). V lost 0 bases and J lost 1, with 6 bases in between. The CDR3 has 15 residues. Germline CDR1 MRHNA, CDR2 SNTAGT. The CDR3 region has the DNA TGTGCCAGCAGTGACTCCGAGGGGAACACCGGGGAGCTGTTTTTT. Protein: CASSDSEGNTGELFF.

Only a few counts were recorded for this clonotype. The chain joins TRBV5-6 to TRBJ1-2; no clear D. The CDR3 is made up of 11 amino acids. V was shortened by 0 bases and J by 8 bases, with 5 bases between the two germline ends. Per the germline V gene, CDR1 is SGHDT and CDR2 is YYEEEE. Here the CDR3 DNA reads TGTGCCAGCAGCTTGGGGAGCGGCTACACCTTC. Its protein product is CASSLGSGYTF.

This clonotype was observed a handful of times. One junction end does not reproduce the germline sequence, and a read error may be involved. J is TRBJ1-1 and V is TRBV7-9; 7 bases line up with TRBD1. CDR3 length: 12 amino acids. CDR1 is SEHNR and CDR2 is FQNEAQ in the germline V gene (reference sequence). CDR3 in amino acids: CASSRDSLGVVF. The CDR3, as DNA: TGTGCCAGCAGCAGGGACAGCCTTGGAGTAGTCTTT.

This chain links TRBV7-9 with TRBJ2-5, with D perhaps matching TRBD1 (6 bases). Germline CDR1 and CDR2: SEHNR and FQNEAQ (reference sequence). Trimming left V 5 bases short and J 5 bases short, with 18 bases between. This CDR3 has 15 residues. The CDR3 region has the DNA TGTGCCAGCAGCCCGACGGGACAAGACGATGAGACCCAGTACTTC. It codes for CASSPTGQDDETQYF.

The chain joins TRBV30 to TRBJ2-7; 8 bases are shared with TRBD2. CDR3 size: 15 residues. CDR1 GTSNPN and CDR2 SVGIG come from the germline V gene (reference sequence). Losses at the gene ends were 3 bases for V and 5 bases for J; bases not matched to a gene: 12. CDR3 in amino acids: CAWSFIGTRGHEQYF. The CDR3 coding sequence is TGTGCCTGGAGCTTCATAGGGACTAGAGGCCACGAGCAGTACTTC. The full variable domain, completed using reference TRBV30 and TRBJ2-7, is SQTIHQWPATLVQPVGSPLSLECTVEGTSNPNLYWYRQAAGRGLQLLFYSVGIGQISSEVPQNLSASRPQDRQFILSSKKLLLSDSGFYLCAWSFIGTRGHEQYFGPGTRLTVT.

This clonotype was detected ten times or more. The J gene is TRBJ2-7, the V gene TRBV28; D is perhaps TRBD2 (5 bases). Per germline, CDR1 MDHEN and CDR2 SYDVKM. Trimming took 2 bases from V and 0 from J, leaving 11 bases between them. The CDR3 spans 15 residues. The CDR3 DNA reads as TGTGCCAGCAGTTTAACCCTAGCTTTCTCCTACGAGCAGTACTTC. As protein: CASSLTLAFSYEQYF.

This chain joins TRBV2 and TRBJ2-3, with TRBD2 as a possible D gene (5 bases). V was pared by 6 bases and J by 2 bases, with 12 bases between. This CDR3 spans 14 amino acids. The germline V gene has CDR1 SNHLY and CDR2 FYNNEI. CDR3 in DNA: TGTGCCAGCAGCCAAGACTATTCCACAGATACGCAGTATTTT. Its translation: CASSQDYSTDTQYF.

The chain is built from TRBV20-1 and TRBJ1-4; D unresolved. The CDR3 sequence is 16 residues long. Germline loops: CDR1 DFQATT, CDR2 SNEGSKA (reference sequence). Trimming took off 0 bases at V and 4 bases at J, with 15 bases between the two ends. The CDR3 DNA follows: TGCAGTGCTAGAGATCGAAAGACAAGCATTAATGAAAAACTGTTTTTT. Translated, it gives CSARDRKTSINEKLFF.

Of note for this clonotype: This may stem from a read error, because a much larger clone lies one nucleotide away. The conserved closing phenylalanine or tryptophan is absent in this CDR3, likely reflecting a read error. The chain carries TRBV20-1 and TRBJ1-6, with 8 positions matching TRBD1. CDR1 is DFQATT, CDR2 SNEGSKA, per germline (reference sequence). The trim removed 7 bases at V and 3 bases at J, leaving 5 bases unmatched. The CDR3 totals 14 residues. The CDR3: CSGTTGGYNSPLHV. Here the CDR3 DNA reads TGCAGTGGCACTACAGGGGGCTATAATTCACCCCTCCACGTT.

This clonotype was found many times. The chain is built from TRBV28 and TRBJ2-3; weak D call: TRBD2 (5 bases). Germline V gene data show CDR1 as MDHEN and CDR2 as SYDVKM. The CDR3 runs to 16 residues. V lost 0 bases and J lost 1, with 11 bases in between. Here the CDR3 reads CASSLWQRFGTDTQYF. In nucleotides, the CDR3 is TGTGCCAGCAGTTTATGGCAGCGGTTCGGCACAGATACGCAGTATTTT.

This clonotype has more than one count but fewer than ten. The chain links TRBV19 to TRBJ1-1; no firm D call. This CDR3 has 14 residues. Trimming left V 5 bases short and J 4 bases short, with 14 bases between. The germline CDR1 and CDR2 sequences are LNHDA and SQIVND (reference sequence). The CDR3 sequence: CASSFRREGTEAFF. CDR3 nucleotide sequence: TGTGCCAGTAGTTTTAGGAGAGAGGGCACTGAAGCTTTCTTT.

This clonotype was observed many times. The junction departs from germline at one end; a sequencing error may be responsible. The V call is TRBV10-3, the J call TRBJ2-7, with a weak D call TRBD2 (6 bases). From germline, CDR1 is ENHRY and CDR2 SYGVKD. CDR3 length equals 12 residues. CDR3 bases: TGTGCCATCAGTGAGTCCGGGACTTCATGGAACTTC. It encodes CAISESGTSWNF.

This chain connects TRBV2 to TRBJ2-1, with TRBD2 identical over 9 bases. The length of the CDR3 is 17 residues. The germline gives CDR1 SNHLY, CDR2 FYNNEI. The V gene end was trimmed by 3 bases and the J gene end by 4 bases; junction bases not matched to a gene: 10. CDR3 coding DNA: TGTGCCAGCAGTGATCCTTTAGCGGGAGCGGGGTACAATGAGCAGTTCTTC. Amino acids: CASSDPLAGAGYNEQFF.

The gene calls are TRBV19 and TRBJ1-5; D perhaps matches TRBD1 (6 bases). V was cut by 5 bases and J by 7 bases, with 18 bases left in between. CDR1 LNHDA and CDR2 SQIVND come from the germline V gene (reference sequence). The CDR3 spans 15 residues. The CDR3 nucleotides read TGTGCCAGTAGTCCCTGGACAGTGACCTCGCAGCCCCAGCATTTT. This sequence encodes CASSPWTVTSQPQHF. The full variable domain, in which reference TRBV19 and TRBJ1-5 provide the parts outside the CDR3, is DGGITQSPKYLFRKEGQNVTLSCEQNLNHDAMYWYRQDPGQGLRLIYYSQIVNDFQKGDIAEGYSVSREKKESFPLTVTSAQKNPTAFYLCASSPWTVTSQPQHFGDGTRLSIL.

This clonotype has a count of ten or more. The rearrangement uses TRBV6-2 or TRBV6-3 and TRBJ2-7, with a tentative D call TRBD1 (5 bases). V lost 5 bases and J 2 bases, leaving 13 bases between the germline ends. The CDR3 loop spans 14 amino acids. Per the germline V gene, CDR1 is MNHEY and CDR2 is SVGEGT. The CDR3 loop is CASSLPDNTYEQYF. As DNA, the CDR3 is TGTGCCAGCAGTCTCCCGGACAATACCTACGAGCAGTACTTC.

The sample holds one count of this clonotype. The chain recombines TRBV9 with TRBJ2-1; the D gene is possibly TRBD2 (6 bases). Germline values: CDR1 SGDLS, CDR2 YYNGEE. The length of the CDR3 is 13 residues. V gave up 3 bases and J gave up 7 bases, with 11 bases separating them. The CDR3 region is CASSGRERNEQFF. The CDR3 coding sequence is TGTGCCAGCAGCGGACGGGAGCGGAATGAGCAGTTCTTC.

V gene TRBV20-1 combines with J gene TRBJ1-2, with D unresolved. CDR3 length equals 13 residues. Trimming shortened V by 5 bases and J by 5 bases, and 15 bases separated the two germline ends. Per the germline V gene, CDR1 is DFQATT and CDR2 is SNEGSKA (reference sequence). The CDR3 sequence is CSARSMGIYGYTF. Written as DNA, the CDR3 is TGCAGTGCTCGCTCGATGGGGATTTATGGCTACACCTTC.

This clonotype was counted ten times or more. V usage is TRBV6-1 and J usage is TRBJ2-5; D ambiguous. The CDR3 consists of 15 residues. CDR1 MNHNS and CDR2 SASEGT come from the germline V gene. With 6 bases removed from V and 4 bases from J, the gap between germline ends came to 18 bases. As DNA, the CDR3 is TGTGCCAGCAGCCCTATTTCAATTCAGCTAGAGACCCAGTACTTC. Translated, it gives CASSPISIQLETQYF.

This sequence joins TRBV18 and TRBJ2-5; no reliable D call. Trimming removed 6 bases from V and 2 bases from J, with 13 bases in between. Germline V gene data show CDR1 as KGHSH and CDR2 as LQKENI. CDR3 length: 14 amino acids. CDR3 bases: TGTGCCAGCTCCCACGGGCGCCCGCAAGAGACCCAGTACTTC. As protein: CASSHGRPQETQYF. Based on the CDR3 plus reference TRBV18 and TRBJ2-5, the full variable domain is NAGVMQNPRHLVRRRGQEARLRCSPMKGHSHVYWYRQLPEEGLKFMVYLQKENIIDESGMPKERFSAEFPKEGPSILRIQQVVRGDSAAYFCASSHGRPQETQYFGPGTRLLVL.

This clonotype has more than one count but fewer than ten. The V gene is TRBV19, the J gene TRBJ2-7; no clear D gene. Trimming shortened V by 3 bases and J by 3 bases, and 9 bases separated the two germline ends. The CDR3 has 13 residues. Germline lookup yields CDR1 LNHDA and CDR2 SQIVND (reference sequence). CDR3 amino acids: CASSIGEDYEQYF. The CDR3, as DNA: TGTGCCAGTAGTATTGGTGAAGACTACGAGCAGTACTTC.

J is TRBJ1-2 and V is TRBV28, with a weak D call TRBD1 (5 bases). The CDR3 extends over 12 amino acids. The germline V gene has CDR1 MDHEN and CDR2 SYDVKM. Trimming left V 5 bases short and J 7 bases short, with 11 bases between. DNA for the CDR3: TGTGCCAGCAGTCTCAGGGCCTCTGGCTACACCTTC. It encodes CASSLRASGYTF.